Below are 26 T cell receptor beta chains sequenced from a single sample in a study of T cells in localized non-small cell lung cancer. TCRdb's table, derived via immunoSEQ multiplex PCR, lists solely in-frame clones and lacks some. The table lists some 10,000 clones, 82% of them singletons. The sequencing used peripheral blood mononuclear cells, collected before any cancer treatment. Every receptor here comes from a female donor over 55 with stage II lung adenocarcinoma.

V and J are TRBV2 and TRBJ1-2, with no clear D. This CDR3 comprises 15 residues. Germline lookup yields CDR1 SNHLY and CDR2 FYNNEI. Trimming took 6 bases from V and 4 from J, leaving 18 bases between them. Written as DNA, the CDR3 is TGTGCCAGCAGATCATGGGGAGGTGGACTCTATGGCTACACCTTC. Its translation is CASRSWGGGLYGYTF. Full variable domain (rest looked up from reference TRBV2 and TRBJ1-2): EPEVTQTPSHQVTQMGQEVILRCVPISNHLYFYWYRQILGQKVEFLVSFYNNEISEKSEIFDDQFSVERPDGSNFTLKIRSTKLEDSAMYFCASRSWGGGLYGYTFGSGTRLTVV.

The CDR3 DNA follows: TGTGCCAGCAGCTTAGGCGGATCAGACGATACGCAGTATTTT. Its translation is CASSLGGSDDTQYF. The chain uses TRBV7-2 and TRBJ2-3; unclear D gene. Germline CDR1 SGHTA, CDR2 FQGNSA. The CDR3 is 14 residues long. V was shortened by 1 base and J by 6 bases, with 11 bases between the two germline ends. Together with reference TRBV7-2 and TRBJ2-3, the CDR3 gives the full variable domain: GAGVSQSPSNKVTEKGKDVELRCDPISGHTALYWYRQSLGQGLEFLIYFQGNSAPDKSGLPSDRFSAERTGGSVSTLTIQRTQQEDSAVYLCASSLGGSDDTQYFGPGTRLTVL.

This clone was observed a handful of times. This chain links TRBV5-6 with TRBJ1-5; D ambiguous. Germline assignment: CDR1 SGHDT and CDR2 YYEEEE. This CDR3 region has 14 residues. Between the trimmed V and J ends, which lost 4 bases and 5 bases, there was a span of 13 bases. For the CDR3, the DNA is TGTGCCAGCAGCCAGGAAGGAAGTTATCAGCCCCAGCATTTT. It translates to CASSQEGSYQPQHF.

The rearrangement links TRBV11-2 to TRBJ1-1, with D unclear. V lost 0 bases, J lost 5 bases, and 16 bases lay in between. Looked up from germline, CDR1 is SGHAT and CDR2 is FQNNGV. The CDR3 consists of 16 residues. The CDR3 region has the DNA TGTGCCAGCAGCTTAGAAGGAATGCGGGCGGGGACTGAAGCTTTCTTT. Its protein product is CASSLEGMRAGTEAFF.

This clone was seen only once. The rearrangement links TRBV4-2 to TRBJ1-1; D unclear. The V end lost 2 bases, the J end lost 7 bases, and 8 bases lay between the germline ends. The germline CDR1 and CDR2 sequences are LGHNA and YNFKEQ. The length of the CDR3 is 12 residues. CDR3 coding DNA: TGTGCCAGCAGCCAATCTCTGGGTGAAGCTTTCTTT. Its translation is CASSQSLGEAFF.

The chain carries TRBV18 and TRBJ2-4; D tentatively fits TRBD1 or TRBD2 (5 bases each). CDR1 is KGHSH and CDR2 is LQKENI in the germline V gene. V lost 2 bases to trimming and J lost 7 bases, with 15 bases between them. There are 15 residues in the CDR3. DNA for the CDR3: TGTGCCAGCTCACCAATGGGGCAGGGAGTTAACATTCAGTACTTC. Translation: CASSPMGQGVNIQYF.

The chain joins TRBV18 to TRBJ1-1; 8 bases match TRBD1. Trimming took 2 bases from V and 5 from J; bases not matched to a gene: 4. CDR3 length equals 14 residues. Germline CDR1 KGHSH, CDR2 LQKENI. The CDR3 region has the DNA TGTGCCAGCTCACCAAGCCAGGGGGCGACTGAAGCTTTCTTT. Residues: CASSPSQGATEAFF. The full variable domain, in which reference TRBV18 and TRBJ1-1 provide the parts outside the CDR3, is NAGVMQNPRHLVRRRGQEARLRCSPMKGHSHVYWYRQLPEEGLKFMVYLQKENIIDESGMPKERFSAEFPKEGPSILRIQQVVRGDSAAYFCASSPSQGATEAFFGQGTRLTVV.

The CDR3 is CASSPIPGQGYEQYF. The CDR3 DNA reads TGTGCCAGCAGCCCAATACCGGGACAGGGCTACGAGCAGTACTTC. This chain uses TRBV5-8 with TRBJ2-7; 9 positions match TRBD1. V gave up 4 bases and J gave up 3 bases; unmatched junction bases: 8. This CDR3 is 15 amino acids long. CDR1 is SGHTS and CDR2 is YDEGEE in the germline V gene.

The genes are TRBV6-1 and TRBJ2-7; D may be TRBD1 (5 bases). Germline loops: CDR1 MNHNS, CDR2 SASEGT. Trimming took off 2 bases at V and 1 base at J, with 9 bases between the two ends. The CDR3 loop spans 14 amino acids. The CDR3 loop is CASSEQGRSYEQYF. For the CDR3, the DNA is TGTGCCAGCAGTGAACAGGGCCGATCCTACGAGCAGTACTTC.

CDR3 loop: CASSLRGTSFHEQYF. CDR3 sequence (DNA): TGTGCCAGCAGCTTGCGCGGGACTAGCTTCCACGAGCAGTACTTC. The genes are TRBV5-5 and TRBJ2-7, with 9 bases lining up with TRBD2. CDR3 length: 15 residues. V dropped 1 base and J dropped 5; count of bases not matched to a gene: 7. Germline loops: CDR1 SGHKS, CDR2 YYEKEE (reference sequence).

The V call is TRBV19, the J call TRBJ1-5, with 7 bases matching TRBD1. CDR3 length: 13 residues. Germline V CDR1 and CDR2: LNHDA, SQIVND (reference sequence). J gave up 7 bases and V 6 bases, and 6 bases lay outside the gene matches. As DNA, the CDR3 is TGTGCCAGTAGAGACAGGGCAACCCAGCCCCAGCATTTT. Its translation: CASRDRATQPQHF.

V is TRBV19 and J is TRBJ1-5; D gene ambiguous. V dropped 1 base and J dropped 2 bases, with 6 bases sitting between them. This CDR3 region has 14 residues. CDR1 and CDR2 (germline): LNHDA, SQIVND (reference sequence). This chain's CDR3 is CASSIGWGNQPQHF. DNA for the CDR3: TGTGCCAGTAGTATAGGATGGGGCAATCAGCCCCAGCATTTT.

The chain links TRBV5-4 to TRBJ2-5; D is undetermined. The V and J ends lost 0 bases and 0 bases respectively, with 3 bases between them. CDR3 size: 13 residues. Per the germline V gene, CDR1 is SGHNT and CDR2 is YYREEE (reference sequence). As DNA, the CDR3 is TGTGCCAGCAGCTTGGAGTACCAAGAGACCCAGTACTTC. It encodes CASSLEYQETQYF.

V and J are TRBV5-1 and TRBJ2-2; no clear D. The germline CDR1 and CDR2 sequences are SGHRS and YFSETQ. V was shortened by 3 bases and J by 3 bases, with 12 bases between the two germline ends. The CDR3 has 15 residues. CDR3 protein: CASSSTTRDTGELFF. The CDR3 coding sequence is TGCGCCAGCAGCTCGACAACAAGGGACACCGGGGAGCTGTTTTTT.

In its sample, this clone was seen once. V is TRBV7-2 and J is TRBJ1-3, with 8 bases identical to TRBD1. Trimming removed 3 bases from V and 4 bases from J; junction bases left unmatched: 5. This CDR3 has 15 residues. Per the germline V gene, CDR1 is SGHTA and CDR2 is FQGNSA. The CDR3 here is CASSFQGANGNTIYF. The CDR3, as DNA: TGTGCCAGCAGCTTTCAGGGGGCTAACGGAAACACCATATATTTT.

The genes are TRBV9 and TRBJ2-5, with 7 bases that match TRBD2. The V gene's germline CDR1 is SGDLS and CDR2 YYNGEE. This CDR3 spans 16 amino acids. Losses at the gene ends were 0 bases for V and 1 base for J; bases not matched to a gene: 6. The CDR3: CASSVGGLQFQETQYF. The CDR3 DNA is TGTGCCAGCAGCGTAGGGGGACTACAATTCCAAGAGACCCAGTACTTC. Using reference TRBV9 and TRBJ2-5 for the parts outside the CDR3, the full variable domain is DSGVTQTPKHLITATGQRVTLRCSPRSGDLSVYWYQQSLDQGLQFLIQYYNGEERAKGNILERFSAQQFPDLHSELNLSSLELGDSALYFCASSVGGLQFQETQYFGPGTRLLVL.

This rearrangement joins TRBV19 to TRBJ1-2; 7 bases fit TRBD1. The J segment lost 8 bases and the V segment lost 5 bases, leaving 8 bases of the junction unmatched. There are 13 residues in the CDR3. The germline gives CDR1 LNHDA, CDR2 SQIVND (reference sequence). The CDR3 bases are TGTGCCAGTAGTCCCAGGGGGTACGAAGGCTACACCTTC. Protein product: CASSPRGYEGYTF.

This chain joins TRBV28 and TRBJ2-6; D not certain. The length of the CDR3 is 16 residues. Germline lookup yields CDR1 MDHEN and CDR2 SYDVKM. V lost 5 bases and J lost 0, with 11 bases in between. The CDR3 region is CASSQLPYSGANVLTF. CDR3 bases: TGTGCCAGCAGTCAATTACCGTACTCTGGGGCCAACGTCCTGACTTTC.

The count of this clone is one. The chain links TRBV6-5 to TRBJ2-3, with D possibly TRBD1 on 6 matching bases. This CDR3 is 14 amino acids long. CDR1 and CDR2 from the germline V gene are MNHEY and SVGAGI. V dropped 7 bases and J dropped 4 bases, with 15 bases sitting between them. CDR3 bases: TGTGCCAGCACCTCGGACAGAATTTCAGATACGCAGTATTTT. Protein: CASTSDRISDTQYF.

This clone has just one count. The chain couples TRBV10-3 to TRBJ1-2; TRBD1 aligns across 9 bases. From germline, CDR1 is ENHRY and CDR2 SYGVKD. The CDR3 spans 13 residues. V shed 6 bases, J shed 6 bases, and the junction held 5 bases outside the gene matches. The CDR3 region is CAIRGTGWDGYTF. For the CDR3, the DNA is TGTGCCATCAGGGGGACAGGGTGGGATGGCTACACCTTC.

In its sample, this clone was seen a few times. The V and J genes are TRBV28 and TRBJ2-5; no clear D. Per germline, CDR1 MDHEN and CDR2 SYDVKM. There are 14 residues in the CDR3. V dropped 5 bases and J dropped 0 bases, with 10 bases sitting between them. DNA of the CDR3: TGTGCCAGCAGTCCCTCAGACCACCAAGAGACCCAGTACTTC. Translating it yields CASSPSDHQETQYF. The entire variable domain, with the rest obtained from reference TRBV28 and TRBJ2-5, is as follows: DVKVTQSSRYLVKRTGEKVFLECVQDMDHENMFWYRQDPGLGLRLIYFSYDVKMKEKGDIPEGYSVSREKKERFSLILESASTNQTSMYLCASSPSDHQETQYFGPGTRLLVL.

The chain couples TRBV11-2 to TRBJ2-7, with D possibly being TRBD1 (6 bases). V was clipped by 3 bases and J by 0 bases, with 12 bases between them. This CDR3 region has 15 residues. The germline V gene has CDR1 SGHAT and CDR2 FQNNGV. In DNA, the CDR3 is TGTGCCAGCAGCTTTCATGACAGGAGCTCCTACGAGCAGTACTTC. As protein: CASSFHDRSSYEQYF.

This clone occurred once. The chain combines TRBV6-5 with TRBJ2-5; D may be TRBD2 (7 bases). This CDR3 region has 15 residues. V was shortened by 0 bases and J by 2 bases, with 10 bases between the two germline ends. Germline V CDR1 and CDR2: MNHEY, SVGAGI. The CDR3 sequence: CASSYSGGGQETQYF. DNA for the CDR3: TGTGCCAGCAGTTACTCGGGAGGGGGGCAAGAGACCCAGTACTTC.

The DNA for the CDR3 is TGTGCCAGCAGCGGGGACAACAACTATGGCTACACCTTC. Protein: CASSGDNNYGYTF. The rearrangement uses TRBV9 and TRBJ1-2, with D maybe TRBD1 (6 bases). The CDR3 is made up of 13 amino acids. V lost 3 bases to trimming and J lost 2 bases, with 8 bases between them. CDR1 SGDLS and CDR2 YYNGEE come from the germline V gene.

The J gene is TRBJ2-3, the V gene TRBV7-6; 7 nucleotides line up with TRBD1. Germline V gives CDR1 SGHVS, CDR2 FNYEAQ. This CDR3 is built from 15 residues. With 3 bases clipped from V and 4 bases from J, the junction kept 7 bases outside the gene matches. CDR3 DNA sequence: TGTGCCAGCAGCTTTTCAGCAACAGGGGCAGATACGCAGTATTTT. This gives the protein CASSFSATGADTQYF.

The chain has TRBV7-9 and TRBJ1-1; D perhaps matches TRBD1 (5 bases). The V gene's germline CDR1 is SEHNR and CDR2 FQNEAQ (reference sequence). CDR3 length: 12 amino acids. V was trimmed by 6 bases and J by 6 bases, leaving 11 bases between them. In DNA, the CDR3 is TGTGCCAGCAGACAGGCCCCTCCTGAAGCTTTCTTT. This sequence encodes CASRQAPPEAFF.